This entry lists 7 T cell receptor beta chains sequenced from one sample in a study of blood T cell repertoires in COVID-19. Profiling relied on immunoSEQ multiplex PCR, and the TCRdb table lists in-frame clones only, not all of them. The sample records some 200,000 clones, approximately 84% being singletons. Source material: peripheral blood. The receptors were sampled from a man between 45 and 60 years old who had recovered from COVID-19.

This chain joins TRBV19 and TRBJ2-5, with TRBD1 as a possible D gene (6 bases). Germline V CDR1 and CDR2: LNHDA, SQIVND (reference sequence). CDR3 size: 17 residues. Trimming shortened V by 3 bases and J by 1 base, and 18 bases separated the two germline ends. The CDR3 is CASSISAGAILQETQYF. The CDR3 DNA follows: TGTGCCAGTAGTATCTCCGCAGGGGCCATACTCCAAGAGACCCAGTACTTC.

This clone was observed a single time. V usage is TRBV28 and J usage is TRBJ2-1; 9 bases line up with TRBD1. In germline, CDR1 is MDHEN, CDR2 SYDVKM. The CDR3 is made up of 16 amino acids. With 4 bases clipped from V and 4 bases from J, the junction kept 8 bases outside the gene matches. CDR3: CASSSPTGGAYNEQFF. In nucleotides, the CDR3 is TGTGCCAGCAGTTCCCCTACAGGGGGCGCTTACAATGAGCAGTTCTTC.

The V and J genes are TRBV6-5 and TRBJ1-1; 9 bases are shared with TRBD1. The junction had 5 bases not matched to a gene; V was cut back by 6 bases and J by 3 bases. CDR3 size: 14 residues. Per germline, CDR1 MNHEY and CDR2 SVGAGI. The CDR3 nucleotides are TGTGCCAGCAGAAGAGGGACAGGGTACACTGAAGCTTTCTTT. Its translation: CASRRGTGYTEAFF.

The chain uses TRBV7-8 and TRBJ2-3; D perhaps matches TRBD2 (5 bases). This CDR3 contains 15 residues. The V gene lost 5 bases and the J gene lost 2 bases, with 14 bases spanning the gap. CDR1 is SGHVS and CDR2 is FQNEAQ in the germline V gene. DNA of the CDR3: TGTGCCAGCAGCCCGAGCGGACCCTACACAGATACGCAGTATTTT. It codes for CASSPSGPYTDTQYF.

The chain combines TRBV9 with TRBJ2-7; D not certain. The CDR3 is 15 residues long. V lost 0 bases and J 4 bases, leaving 14 bases between the germline ends. Per germline, CDR1 SGDLS and CDR2 YYNGEE. This chain's CDR3 is CASSVDLRRSYEQYF. In DNA form, the CDR3 reads TGTGCCAGCAGCGTAGATCTTCGGAGAAGTTACGAGCAGTACTTC.

This clone appeared once. The V gene is TRBV29-1, the J gene TRBJ2-1; D gene unclear. CDR3 length: 11 residues. The V and J ends lost 6 bases and 10 bases respectively, with 13 bases between them. Germline lookup yields CDR1 SQVTM and CDR2 ANQGSEA. DNA of the CDR3: TGCAGCGTCCCGGTGATAGTGGAGCAGTTCTTC. This codes for CSVPVIVEQFF.

J is TRBJ2-1 and V is TRBV7-2; 7 nucleotides match TRBD2. Germline assignment: CDR1 SGHTA and CDR2 FQGNSA. The CDR3 consists of 15 residues. V trimming: 1 base; J trimming: 3 bases; junction bases outside the gene matches: 3. CDR3: CASSLVPSGYNEQFF. DNA of the CDR3: TGTGCCAGCAGCTTAGTTCCTAGCGGCTACAATGAGCAGTTCTTC.